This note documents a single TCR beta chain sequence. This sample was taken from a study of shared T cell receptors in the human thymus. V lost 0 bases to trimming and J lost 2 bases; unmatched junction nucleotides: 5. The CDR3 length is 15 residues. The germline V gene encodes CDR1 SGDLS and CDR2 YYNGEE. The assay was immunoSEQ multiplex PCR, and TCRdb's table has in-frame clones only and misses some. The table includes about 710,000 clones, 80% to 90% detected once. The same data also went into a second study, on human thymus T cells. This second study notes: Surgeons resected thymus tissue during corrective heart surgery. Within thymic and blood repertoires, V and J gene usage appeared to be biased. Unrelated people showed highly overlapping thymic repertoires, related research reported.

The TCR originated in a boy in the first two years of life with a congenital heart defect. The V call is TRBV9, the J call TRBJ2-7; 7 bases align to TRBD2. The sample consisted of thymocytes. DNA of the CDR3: TGTGCCAGCAGCGTAGAGCCTAGCGGAACCTACGAGCAGTACTTC. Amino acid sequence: CASSVEPSGTYEQYF.